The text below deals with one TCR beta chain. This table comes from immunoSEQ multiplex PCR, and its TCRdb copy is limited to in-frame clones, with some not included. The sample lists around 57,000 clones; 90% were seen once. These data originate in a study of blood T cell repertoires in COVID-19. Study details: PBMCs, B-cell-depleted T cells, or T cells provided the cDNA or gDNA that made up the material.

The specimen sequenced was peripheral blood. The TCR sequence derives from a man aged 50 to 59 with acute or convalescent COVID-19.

CDR3 in amino acids: CASSSDRASAGELFF. The CDR3 coding sequence is TGCGCCAGCAGCTCGGACAGGGCGTCCGCCGGGGAGCTGTTTTTT. The J gene is TRBJ2-2, the V gene TRBV5-1; TRBD1 aligns across 8 bases. The CDR3 spans 15 residues. Trimming removed 3 bases from V and 6 bases from J; junction bases left unmatched: 7. Germline-derived CDR1 and CDR2 are SGHRS and YFSETQ.